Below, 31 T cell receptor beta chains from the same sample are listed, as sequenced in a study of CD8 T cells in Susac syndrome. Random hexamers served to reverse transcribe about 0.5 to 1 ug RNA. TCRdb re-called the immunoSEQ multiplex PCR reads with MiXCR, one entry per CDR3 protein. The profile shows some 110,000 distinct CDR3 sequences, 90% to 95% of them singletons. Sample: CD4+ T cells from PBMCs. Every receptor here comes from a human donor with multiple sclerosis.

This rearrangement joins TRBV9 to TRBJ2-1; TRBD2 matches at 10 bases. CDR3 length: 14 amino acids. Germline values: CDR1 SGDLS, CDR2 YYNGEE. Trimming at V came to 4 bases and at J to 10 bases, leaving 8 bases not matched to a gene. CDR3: CASSPRTSGREQFF. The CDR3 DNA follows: TGTGCCAGCAGCCCCCGGACTAGCGGAAGAGAGCAGTTCTTC.

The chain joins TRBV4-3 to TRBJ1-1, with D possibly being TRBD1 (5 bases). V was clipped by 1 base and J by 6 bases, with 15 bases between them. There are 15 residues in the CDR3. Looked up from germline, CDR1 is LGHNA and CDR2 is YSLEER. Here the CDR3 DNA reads TGCGCCAGCAGCCAAGGTGGGGGGATGTTGGCTGAAGCTTTCTTT. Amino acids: CASSQGGGMLAEAFF.

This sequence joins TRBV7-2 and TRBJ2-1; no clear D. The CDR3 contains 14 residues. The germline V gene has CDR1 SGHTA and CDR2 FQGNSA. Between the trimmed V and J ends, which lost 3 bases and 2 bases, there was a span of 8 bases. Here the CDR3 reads CASSLNGPYNEQFF. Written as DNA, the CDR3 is TGTGCCAGCAGCTTGAACGGTCCCTACAATGAGCAGTTCTTC. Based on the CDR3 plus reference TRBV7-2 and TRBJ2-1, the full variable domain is GAGVSQSPSNKVTEKGKDVELRCDPISGHTALYWYRQSLGQGLEFLIYFQGNSAPDKSGLPSDRFSAERTGGSVSTLTIQRTQQEDSAVYLCASSLNGPYNEQFFGPGTRLTVL.

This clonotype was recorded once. The CDR3 is CASSYWLIKTGELFF. CDR3 sequence (DNA): TGTGCCAGCAGTTACTGGCTAATTAAGACCGGGGAGCTGTTTTTT. The chain combines TRBV6-2 or TRBV6-3 with TRBJ2-2; D gene ambiguous. Germline assignment: CDR1 MNHEY and CDR2 SVGEGT. The CDR3 length is 15 residues. Trimming removed 1 base from V and 5 bases from J, with 11 bases in between.

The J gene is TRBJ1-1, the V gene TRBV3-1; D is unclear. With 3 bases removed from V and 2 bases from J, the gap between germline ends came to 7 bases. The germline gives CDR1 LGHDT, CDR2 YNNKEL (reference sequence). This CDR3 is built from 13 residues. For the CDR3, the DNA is TGTGCCAGCAGCCATGAGGGAAACACTGAAGCTTTCTTT. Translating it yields CASSHEGNTEAFF.

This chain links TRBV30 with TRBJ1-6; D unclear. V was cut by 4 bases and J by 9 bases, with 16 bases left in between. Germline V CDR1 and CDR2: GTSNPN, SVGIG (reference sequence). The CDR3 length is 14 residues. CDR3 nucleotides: TGTGCCTGGAATTACGGGCTTCCCGGTTCACCCCTCCACTTT. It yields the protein CAWNYGLPGSPLHF.

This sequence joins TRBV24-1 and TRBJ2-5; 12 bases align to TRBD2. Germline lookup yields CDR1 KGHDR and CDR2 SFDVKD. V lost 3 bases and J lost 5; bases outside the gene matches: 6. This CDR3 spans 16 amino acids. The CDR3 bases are TGTGCCACCAGTGATCCCACTAGCGGGGGGTGGGAGACCCAGTACTTC. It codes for CATSDPTSGGWETQYF.

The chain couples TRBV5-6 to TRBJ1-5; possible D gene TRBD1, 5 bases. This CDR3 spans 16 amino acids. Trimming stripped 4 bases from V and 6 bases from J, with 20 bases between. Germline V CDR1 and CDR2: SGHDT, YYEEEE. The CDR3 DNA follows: TGTGCCAGCAGCCCCCGACAGTTTTTGCGCAGTCAGCCCCAGCATTTT. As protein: CASSPRQFLRSQPQHF.

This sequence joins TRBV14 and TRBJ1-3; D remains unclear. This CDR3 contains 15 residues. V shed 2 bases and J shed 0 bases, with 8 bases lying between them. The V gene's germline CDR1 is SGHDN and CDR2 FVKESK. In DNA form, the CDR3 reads TGTGCCAGCAGCCAAAATCTATACTCTGGAAACACCATATATTTT. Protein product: CASSQNLYSGNTIYF.

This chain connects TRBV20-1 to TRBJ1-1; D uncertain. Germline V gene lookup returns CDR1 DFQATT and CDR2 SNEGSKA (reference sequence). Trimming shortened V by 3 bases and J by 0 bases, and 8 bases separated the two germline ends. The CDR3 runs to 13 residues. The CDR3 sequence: CSASPALNTEAFF. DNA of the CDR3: TGCAGTGCTAGCCCGGCTTTGAACACTGAAGCTTTCTTT.

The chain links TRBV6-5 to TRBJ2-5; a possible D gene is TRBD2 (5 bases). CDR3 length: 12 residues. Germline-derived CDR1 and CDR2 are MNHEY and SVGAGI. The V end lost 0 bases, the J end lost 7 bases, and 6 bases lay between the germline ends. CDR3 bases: TGTGCCAGCAGTTACTCAGAGGGGACCCAGTACTTC. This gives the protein CASSYSEGTQYF.

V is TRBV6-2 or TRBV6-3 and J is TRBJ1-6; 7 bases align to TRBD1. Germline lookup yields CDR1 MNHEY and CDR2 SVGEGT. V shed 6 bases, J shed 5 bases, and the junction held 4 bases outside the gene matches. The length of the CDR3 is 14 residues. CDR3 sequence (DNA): TGTGCCAGCAGGACGGACAGGAATAATTCACCCCTCCACTTT. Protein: CASRTDRNNSPLHF.

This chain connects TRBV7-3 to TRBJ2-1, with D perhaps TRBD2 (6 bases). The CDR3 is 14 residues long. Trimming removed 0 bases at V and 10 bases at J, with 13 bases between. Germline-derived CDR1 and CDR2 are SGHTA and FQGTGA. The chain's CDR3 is CASSLTLTGREQFF. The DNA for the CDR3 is TGTGCCAGCAGCTTAACACTTACTGGGAGGGAGCAGTTCTTC.

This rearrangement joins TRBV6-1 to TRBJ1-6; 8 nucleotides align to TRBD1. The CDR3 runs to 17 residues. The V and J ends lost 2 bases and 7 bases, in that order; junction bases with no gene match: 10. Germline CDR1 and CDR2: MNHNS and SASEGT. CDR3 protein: CASSEPGQELRNSPLHF. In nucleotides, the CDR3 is TGTGCCAGCAGTGAACCGGGACAGGAACTTCGAAATTCACCCCTCCACTTT.

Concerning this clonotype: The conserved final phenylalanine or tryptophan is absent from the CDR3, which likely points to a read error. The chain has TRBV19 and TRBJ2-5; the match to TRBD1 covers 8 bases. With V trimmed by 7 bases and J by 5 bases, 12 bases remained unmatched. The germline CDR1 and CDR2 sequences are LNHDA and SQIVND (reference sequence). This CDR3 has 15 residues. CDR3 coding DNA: TGTGCCAGTACCCTCGGACAGGGTCCTTGGGAGACCCAGTACCTC. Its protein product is CASTLGQGPWETQYL.

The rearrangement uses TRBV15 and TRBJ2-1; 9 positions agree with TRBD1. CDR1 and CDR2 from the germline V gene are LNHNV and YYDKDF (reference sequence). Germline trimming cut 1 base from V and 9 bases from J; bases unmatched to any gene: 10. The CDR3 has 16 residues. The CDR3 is CATSRGPGQGVTEQFF. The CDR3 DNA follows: TGTGCCACCAGCAGAGGCCCGGGACAGGGTGTGACTGAGCAGTTCTTC. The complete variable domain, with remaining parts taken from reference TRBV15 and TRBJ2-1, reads DAMVIQNPRYQVTQFGKPVTLSCSQTLNHNVMYWYQQKSSQAPKLLFHYYDKDFNNEADTPDNFQSRRPNTSFCFLDIRSPGLGDTAMYLCATSRGPGQGVTEQFFGPGTRLTVL.

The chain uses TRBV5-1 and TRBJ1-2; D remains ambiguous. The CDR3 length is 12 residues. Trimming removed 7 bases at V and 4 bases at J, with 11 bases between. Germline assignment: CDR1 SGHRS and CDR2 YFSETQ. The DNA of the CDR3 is TGCGCCAGCGCCCCGGGGAGCTATGGCTACACCTTC. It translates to CASAPGSYGYTF.

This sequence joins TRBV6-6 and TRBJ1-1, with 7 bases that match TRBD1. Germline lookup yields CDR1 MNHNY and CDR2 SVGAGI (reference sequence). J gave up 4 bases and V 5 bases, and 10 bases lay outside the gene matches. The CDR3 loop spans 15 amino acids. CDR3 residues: CASSPAQGISTEAFF. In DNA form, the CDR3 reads TGTGCCAGCAGTCCAGCACAGGGGATAAGCACTGAAGCTTTCTTT.

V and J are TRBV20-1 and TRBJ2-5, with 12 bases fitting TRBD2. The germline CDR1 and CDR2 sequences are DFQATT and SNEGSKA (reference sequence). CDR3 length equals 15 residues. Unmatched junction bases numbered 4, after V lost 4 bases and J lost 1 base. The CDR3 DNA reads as TGCAGTGCTACTACGACTAGCGGGGGCCAAGAGACCCAGTACTTC. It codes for CSATTTSGGQETQYF.

CDR3 amino acids: CATRGENEKLFF. The CDR3 DNA follows: TGTGCCACGCGGGGGGAGAATGAAAAACTGTTTTTT. The chain links TRBV12-5 to TRBJ1-4, with TRBD1 as a possible D gene (5 bases). This CDR3 has 12 amino acids. Germline values: CDR1 LGHNT, CDR2 FRNRAP.

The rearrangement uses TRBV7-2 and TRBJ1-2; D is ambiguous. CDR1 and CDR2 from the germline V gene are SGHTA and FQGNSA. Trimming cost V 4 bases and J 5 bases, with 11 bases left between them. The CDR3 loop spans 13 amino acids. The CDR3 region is CASSSRPGYGYTF. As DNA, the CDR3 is TGTGCCAGCAGCTCACGTCCCGGGTATGGCTACACCTTC.

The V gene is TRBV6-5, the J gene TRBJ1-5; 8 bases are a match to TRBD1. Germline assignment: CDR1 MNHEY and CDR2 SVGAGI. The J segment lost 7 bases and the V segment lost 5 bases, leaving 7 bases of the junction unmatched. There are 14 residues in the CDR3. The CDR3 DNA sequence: TGTGCCAGCAGTACCAGGGGGCCCGGGCAGCCCCAGCATTTT. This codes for CASSTRGPGQPQHF.

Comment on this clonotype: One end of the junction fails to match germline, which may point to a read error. The CDR3, as DNA: TGTGCTAGCAGCTGGGACCCAATGGATACGCAGTATTTT. Residues: CASSWDPMDTQYF. The J gene is TRBJ2-3, the V gene TRBV7-7; D is possibly TRBD1 or TRBD2 (5 bases each). In germline, CDR1 is SSHAT, CDR2 FNYEAQ (reference sequence). This CDR3 has 13 residues.

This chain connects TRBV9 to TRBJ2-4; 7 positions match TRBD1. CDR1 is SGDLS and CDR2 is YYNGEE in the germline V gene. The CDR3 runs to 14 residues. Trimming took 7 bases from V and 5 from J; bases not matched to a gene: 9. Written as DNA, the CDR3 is TGTGCCAGCGGGGGACAGTTAGGGGAAAACATTCAGTACTTC. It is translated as CASGGQLGENIQYF.

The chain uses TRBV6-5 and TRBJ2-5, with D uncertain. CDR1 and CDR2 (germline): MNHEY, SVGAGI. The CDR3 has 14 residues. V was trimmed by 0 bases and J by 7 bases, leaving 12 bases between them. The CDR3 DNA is TGTGCCAGCAGTTACTCGGCAGGCCCGGCGACCCAGTACTTC. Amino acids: CASSYSAGPATQYF.

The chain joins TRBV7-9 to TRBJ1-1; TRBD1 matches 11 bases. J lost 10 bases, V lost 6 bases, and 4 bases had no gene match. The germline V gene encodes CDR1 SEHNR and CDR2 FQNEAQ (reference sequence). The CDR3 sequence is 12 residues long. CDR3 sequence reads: CASSHGQGAAFF. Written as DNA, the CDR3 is TGTGCCAGCAGTCATGGACAGGGGGCAGCTTTCTTT.

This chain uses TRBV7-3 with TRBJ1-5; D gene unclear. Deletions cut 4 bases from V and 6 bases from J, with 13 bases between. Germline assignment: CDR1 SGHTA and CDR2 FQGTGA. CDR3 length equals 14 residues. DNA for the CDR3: TGTGCCAGCAGCTCCGGGGAAGGAAGTCAGCCCCAGCATTTT. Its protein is CASSSGEGSQPQHF.

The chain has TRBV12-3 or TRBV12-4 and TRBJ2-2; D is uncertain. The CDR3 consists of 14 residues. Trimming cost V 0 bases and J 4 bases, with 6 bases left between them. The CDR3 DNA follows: TGTGCCAGCAGTTTAGCTTGGGGCACCGGGGAGCTGTTTTTT. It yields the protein CASSLAWGTGELFF.

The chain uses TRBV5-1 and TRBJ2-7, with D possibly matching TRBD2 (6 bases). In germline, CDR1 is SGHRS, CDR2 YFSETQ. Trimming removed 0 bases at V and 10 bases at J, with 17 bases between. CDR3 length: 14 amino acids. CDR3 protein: CASSLGAGTPEQYF. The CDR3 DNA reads TGCGCCAGCAGCTTGGGCGCCGGGACTCCCGAACAGTACTTC.

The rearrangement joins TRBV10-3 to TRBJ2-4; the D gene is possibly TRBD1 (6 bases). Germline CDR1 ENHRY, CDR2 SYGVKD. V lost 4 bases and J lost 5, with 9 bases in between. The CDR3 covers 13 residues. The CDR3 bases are TGTGCCATCAGTGCGGACAGTGAAAACATTCAGTACTTC. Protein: CAISADSENIQYF.

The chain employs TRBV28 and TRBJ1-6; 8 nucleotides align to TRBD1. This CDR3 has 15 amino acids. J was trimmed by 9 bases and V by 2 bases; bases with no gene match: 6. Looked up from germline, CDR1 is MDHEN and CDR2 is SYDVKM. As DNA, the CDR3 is TGTGCCAGCAGTTTAAGAACAGGGGGGTTTTCACCCCTCCACTTT. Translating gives CASSLRTGGFSPLHF.